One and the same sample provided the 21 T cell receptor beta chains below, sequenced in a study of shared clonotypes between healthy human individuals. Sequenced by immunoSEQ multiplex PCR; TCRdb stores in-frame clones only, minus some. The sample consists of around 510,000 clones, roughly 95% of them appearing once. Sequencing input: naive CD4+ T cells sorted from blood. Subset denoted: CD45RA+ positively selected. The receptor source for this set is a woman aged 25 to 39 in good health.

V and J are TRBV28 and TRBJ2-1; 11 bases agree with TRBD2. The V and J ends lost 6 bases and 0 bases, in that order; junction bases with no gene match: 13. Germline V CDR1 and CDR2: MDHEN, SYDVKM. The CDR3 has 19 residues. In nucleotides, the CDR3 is TGTGCCAGCAGCGAACCGCCGAAGACTAGCGGGGCCTCCTACAATGAGCAGTTCTTC. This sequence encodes CASSEPPKTSGASYNEQFF. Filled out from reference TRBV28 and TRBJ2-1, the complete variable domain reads DVKVTQSSRYLVKRTGEKVFLECVQDMDHENMFWYRQDPGLGLRLIYFSYDVKMKEKGDIPEGYSVSREKKERFSLILESASTNQTSMYLCASSEPPKTSGASYNEQFFGPGTRLTVL.

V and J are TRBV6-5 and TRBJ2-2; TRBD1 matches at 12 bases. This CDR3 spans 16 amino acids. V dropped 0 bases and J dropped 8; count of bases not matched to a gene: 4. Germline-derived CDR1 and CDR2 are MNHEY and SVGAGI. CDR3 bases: TGTGCCAGCAGTTACTCCGGGACAGGGGGCGCGGGGGAGCTGTTTTTT. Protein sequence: CASSYSGTGGAGELFF.

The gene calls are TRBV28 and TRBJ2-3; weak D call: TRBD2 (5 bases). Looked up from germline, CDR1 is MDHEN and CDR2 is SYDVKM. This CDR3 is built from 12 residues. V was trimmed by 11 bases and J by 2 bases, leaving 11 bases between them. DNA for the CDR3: TGTGCCTCCCGGGGATACACAGATACGCAGTATTTT. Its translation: CASRGYTDTQYF.

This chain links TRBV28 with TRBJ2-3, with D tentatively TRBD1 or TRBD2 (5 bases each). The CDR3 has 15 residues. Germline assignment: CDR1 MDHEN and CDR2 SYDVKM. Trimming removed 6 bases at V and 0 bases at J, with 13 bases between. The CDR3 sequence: CASSLRGPSTDTQYF. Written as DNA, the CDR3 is TGTGCCAGCAGCCTCCGGGGCCCTAGCACAGATACGCAGTATTTT.

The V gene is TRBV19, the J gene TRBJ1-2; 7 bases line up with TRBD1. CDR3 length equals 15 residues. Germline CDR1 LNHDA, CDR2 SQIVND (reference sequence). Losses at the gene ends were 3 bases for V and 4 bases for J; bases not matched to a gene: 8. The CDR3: CASSITPGQLYGYTF. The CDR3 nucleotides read TGTGCCAGTAGTATTACGCCGGGACAGCTCTATGGCTACACCTTC.

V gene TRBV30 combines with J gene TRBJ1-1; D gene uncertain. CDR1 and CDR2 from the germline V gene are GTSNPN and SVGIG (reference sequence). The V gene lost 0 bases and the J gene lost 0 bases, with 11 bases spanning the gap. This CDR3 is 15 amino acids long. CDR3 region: CAWSVLLGLNTEAFF. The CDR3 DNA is TGTGCCTGGAGTGTACTGCTAGGCTTGAACACTGAAGCTTTCTTT.

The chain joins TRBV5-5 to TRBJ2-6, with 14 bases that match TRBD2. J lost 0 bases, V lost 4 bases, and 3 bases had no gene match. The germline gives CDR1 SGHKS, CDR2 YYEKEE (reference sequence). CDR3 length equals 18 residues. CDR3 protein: CASSRGLAGASGANVLTF. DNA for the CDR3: TGTGCCAGCAGCCGGGGACTAGCGGGAGCCTCTGGGGCCAACGTCCTGACTTTC.

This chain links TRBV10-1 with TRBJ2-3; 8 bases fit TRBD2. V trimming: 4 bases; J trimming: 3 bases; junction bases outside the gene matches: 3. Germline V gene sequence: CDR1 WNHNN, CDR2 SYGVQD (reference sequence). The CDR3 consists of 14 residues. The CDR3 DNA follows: TGCGCCAGCAGTGGAGCGGGAGAAACAGATACGCAGTATTTT. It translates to CASSGAGETDTQYF.

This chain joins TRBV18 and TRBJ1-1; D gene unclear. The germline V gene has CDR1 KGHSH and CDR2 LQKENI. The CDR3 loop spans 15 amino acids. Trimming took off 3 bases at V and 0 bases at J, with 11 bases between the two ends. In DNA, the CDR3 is TGTGCCAGCTCACCGACCGCGGGAATGAACACTGAAGCTTTCTTT. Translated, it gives CASSPTAGMNTEAFF. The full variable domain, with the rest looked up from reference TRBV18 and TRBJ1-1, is NAGVMQNPRHLVRRRGQEARLRCSPMKGHSHVYWYRQLPEEGLKFMVYLQKENIIDESGMPKERFSAEFPKEGPSILRIQQVVRGDSAAYFCASSPTAGMNTEAFFGQGTRLTVV.

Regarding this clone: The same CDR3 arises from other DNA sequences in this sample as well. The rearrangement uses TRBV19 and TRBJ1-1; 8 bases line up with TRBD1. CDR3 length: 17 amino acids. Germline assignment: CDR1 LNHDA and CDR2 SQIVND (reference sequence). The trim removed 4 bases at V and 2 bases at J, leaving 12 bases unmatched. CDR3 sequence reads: CASSRGTGEKKNTEAFF. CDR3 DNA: TGTGCCAGTAGTAGGGGGACAGGAGAGAAAAAAAACACTGAAGCTTTCTTT.

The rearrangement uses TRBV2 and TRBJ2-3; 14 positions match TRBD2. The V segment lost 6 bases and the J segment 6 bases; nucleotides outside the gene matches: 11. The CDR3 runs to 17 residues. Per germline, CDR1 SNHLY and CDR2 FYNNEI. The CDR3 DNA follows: TGTGCCAGCAGCGCGATGGGACTAGCGGGAGATGAGGATACGCAGTATTTT. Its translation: CASSAMGLAGDEDTQYF. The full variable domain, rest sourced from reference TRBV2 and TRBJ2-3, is EPEVTQTPSHQVTQMGQEVILRCVPISNHLYFYWYRQILGQKVEFLVSFYNNEISEKSEIFDDQFSVERPDGSNFTLKIRSTKLEDSAMYFCASSAMGLAGDEDTQYFGPGTRLTVL.

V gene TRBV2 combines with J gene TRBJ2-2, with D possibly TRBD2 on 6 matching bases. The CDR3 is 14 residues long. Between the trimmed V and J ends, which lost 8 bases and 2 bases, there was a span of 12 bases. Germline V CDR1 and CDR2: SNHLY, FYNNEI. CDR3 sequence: CASQRESNTGELFF. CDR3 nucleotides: TGTGCCAGCCAACGGGAGTCAAACACCGGGGAGCTGTTTTTT.

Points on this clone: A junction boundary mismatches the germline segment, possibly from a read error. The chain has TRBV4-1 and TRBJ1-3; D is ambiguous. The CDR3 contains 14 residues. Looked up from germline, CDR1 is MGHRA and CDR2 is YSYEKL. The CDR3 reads CASSQEVSGNTIYF. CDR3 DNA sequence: TGCGCCAGCAGCCAAGAAGTTTCTGGGAACACCATATATTTT.

CDR3 loop: CASSLKSPGTGGFDEQFF. The CDR3 region has the DNA TGCGCCAGCAGCTTGAAGTCCCCCGGGACAGGGGGTTTCGATGAGCAGTTCTTC. V is TRBV5-1 and J is TRBJ2-1; 11 bases agree with TRBD1. Trimming took 1 base from V and 8 from J; bases not matched to a gene: 14. This CDR3 region has 18 residues. The germline gives CDR1 SGHRS, CDR2 YFSETQ. The full variable domain, its missing parts supplied by reference TRBV5-1 and TRBJ2-1, is KAGVTQTPRYLIKTRGQQVTLSCSPISGHRSVSWYQQTPGQGLQFLFEYFSETQRNKGNFPGRFSGRQFSNSRSEMNVSTLELGDSALYLCASSLKSPGTGGFDEQFFGPGTRLTVL.

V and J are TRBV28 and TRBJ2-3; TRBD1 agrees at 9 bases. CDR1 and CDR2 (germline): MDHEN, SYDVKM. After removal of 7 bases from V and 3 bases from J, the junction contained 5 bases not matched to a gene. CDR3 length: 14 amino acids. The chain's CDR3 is CASIPGQGTDTQYF. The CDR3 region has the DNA TGTGCCAGCATCCCGGGACAGGGAACAGATACGCAGTATTTT.

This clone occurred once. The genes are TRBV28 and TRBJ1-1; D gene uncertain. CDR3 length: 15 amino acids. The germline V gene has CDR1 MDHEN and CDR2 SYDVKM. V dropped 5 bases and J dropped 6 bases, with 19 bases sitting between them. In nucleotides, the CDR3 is TGTGCCAGCAGTCTGGGATCGTCAGGTAGAGCTGAAGCTTTCTTT. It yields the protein CASSLGSSGRAEAFF.

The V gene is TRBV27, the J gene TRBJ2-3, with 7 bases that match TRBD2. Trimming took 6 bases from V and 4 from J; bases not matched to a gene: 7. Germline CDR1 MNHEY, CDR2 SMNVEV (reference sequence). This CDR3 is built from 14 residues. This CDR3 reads CASRSGNRADTQYF. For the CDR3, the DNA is TGTGCCAGCAGAAGCGGGAATCGGGCAGATACGCAGTATTTT.

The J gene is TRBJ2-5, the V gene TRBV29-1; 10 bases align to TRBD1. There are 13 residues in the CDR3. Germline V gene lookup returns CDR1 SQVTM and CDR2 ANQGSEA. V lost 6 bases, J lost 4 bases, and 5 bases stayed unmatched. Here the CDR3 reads CSVERQGAETQYF. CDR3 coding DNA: TGCAGCGTAGAGAGACAGGGGGCAGAGACCCAGTACTTC.

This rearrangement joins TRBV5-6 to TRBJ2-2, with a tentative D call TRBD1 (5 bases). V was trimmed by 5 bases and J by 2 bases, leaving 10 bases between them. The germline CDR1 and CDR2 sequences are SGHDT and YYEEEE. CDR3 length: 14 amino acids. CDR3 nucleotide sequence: TGTGCCAGCAGAGGACATATTAACACCGGGGAGCTGTTTTTT. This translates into CASRGHINTGELFF.

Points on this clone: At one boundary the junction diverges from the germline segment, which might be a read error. This CDR3 reads CASSPRDSGSSNEQYF. CDR3 nucleotide sequence: TGTGCCAGCTCACCACGTGATAGCGGGAGCTCCAACGAGCAGTACTTC. The chain carries TRBV18 and TRBJ2-7, with TRBD2 matching 9 bases. From germline, CDR1 is KGHSH and CDR2 LQKENI. This CDR3 contains 16 residues.

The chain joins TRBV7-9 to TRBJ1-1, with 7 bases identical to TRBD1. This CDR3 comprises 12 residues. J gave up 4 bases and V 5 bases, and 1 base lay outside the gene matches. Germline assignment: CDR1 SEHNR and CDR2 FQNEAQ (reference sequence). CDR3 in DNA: TGTGCCAGCAGCCGGGACAGCACTGAAGCTTTCTTT. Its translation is CASSRDSTEAFF.